The 31 T cell receptor beta chains presented below share a single source sample, sequenced in a study of blood T cell repertoires in COVID-19. Clones were read by immunoSEQ multiplex PCR, and TCRdb kept only the in-frame ones, dropping some. This repertoire shows about 280,000 clones, approximately 83% found once; its top ten account for approximately 9%. Sequences were obtained from peripheral blood. Receptors originate from a woman between 50 and 59 years old who had recovered from COVID-19.

This clone was seen only a few times. The gene calls are TRBV29-1 and TRBJ1-5, with TRBD1 as a possible D gene (6 bases). The CDR3 is 15 residues long. V was clipped by 2 bases and J by 4 bases, with 15 bases between them. CDR1 is SQVTM, CDR2 ANQGSEA, per germline. Here the CDR3 reads CSVEIGGSLNQPQHF. Written as DNA, the CDR3 is TGCAGCGTTGAAATTGGGGGCAGCTTAAATCAGCCCCAGCATTTT.

The chain is built from TRBV6-5 and TRBJ2-2; maybe TRBD2 (5 bases). In germline, CDR1 is MNHEY, CDR2 SVGAGI. CDR3 length: 12 residues. The V end lost 7 bases, the J end lost 8 bases, and 11 bases lay between the germline ends. CDR3 nucleotide sequence: TGTGCCAGCAATCCCTCGGGGGGGGAGCTGTTTTTT. It yields the protein CASNPSGGELFF.

The rearrangement uses TRBV27 and TRBJ1-2, with D unclear. This CDR3 has 13 amino acids. V was pared by 5 bases and J by 2 bases, with 9 bases between. Germline values: CDR1 MNHEY, CDR2 SMNVEV (reference sequence). This CDR3 is CASSPYTNYGYTF. CDR3 nucleotide sequence: TGTGCCAGCAGTCCTTACACGAACTATGGCTACACCTTC.

V is TRBV4-1 and J is TRBJ2-1, with TRBD2 identical over 12 bases. With 4 bases clipped from V and 3 bases from J, the junction kept 1 base outside the gene matches. The CDR3 length is 15 residues. CDR1 and CDR2 (germline): MGHRA, YSYEKL. The CDR3 sequence: CASSRTSGIYNEQFF. CDR3 DNA: TGCGCCAGCAGCCGGACTAGCGGGATCTACAATGAGCAGTTCTTC.

This sequence joins TRBV2 and TRBJ1-5; no definite D call. The germline V and J ends were trimmed by 6 bases and 0 bases, with 9 bases remaining between them. The CDR3 contains 14 residues. CDR1 is SNHLY and CDR2 is FYNNEI in the germline V gene. This CDR3 is CASRSEYSNQPQHF. For the CDR3, the DNA is TGTGCCAGCAGGTCAGAATATAGCAATCAGCCCCAGCATTTT.

CDR3 sequence (DNA): TGTGCCAGCAGCTTAGTACAGGGGCTATCCTACAATGAGCAGTTCTTC. Its protein is CASSLVQGLSYNEQFF. V usage is TRBV7-2 and J usage is TRBJ2-1, with 7 bases aligning to TRBD1. The V segment lost 1 base and the J segment 1 base; nucleotides outside the gene matches: 4. Germline V gives CDR1 SGHTA, CDR2 FQGNSA. This CDR3 spans 16 amino acids.

The rearrangement uses TRBV28 and TRBJ2-5; a possible D gene is TRBD1 (5 bases). This CDR3 comprises 17 residues. Looked up from germline, CDR1 is MDHEN and CDR2 is SYDVKM. V dropped 4 bases and J dropped 0 bases, with 18 bases sitting between them. Here the CDR3 reads CASSSNPTAKYQETQYF. The CDR3 coding sequence is TGTGCCAGCAGTTCAAATCCGACAGCAAAGTACCAAGAGACCCAGTACTTC.

J is TRBJ2-3 and V is TRBV7-2, with 10 nucleotides matching TRBD2. The germline CDR1 and CDR2 sequences are SGHTA and FQGNSA. This CDR3 comprises 16 residues. The junction had 5 bases not matched to a gene; V was cut back by 3 bases and J by 2 bases. The CDR3 bases are TGTGCCAGCAGCTTTGGGACTAGCGCACTCACAGATACGCAGTATTTT. Protein product: CASSFGTSALTDTQYF. The full variable domain, completed using reference TRBV7-2 and TRBJ2-3, is GAGVSQSPSNKVTEKGKDVELRCDPISGHTALYWYRQSLGQGLEFLIYFQGNSAPDKSGLPSDRFSAERTGGSVSTLTIQRTQQEDSAVYLCASSFGTSALTDTQYFGPGTRLTVL.

The gene calls are TRBV3-1 (or the pseudogene TRBV3-2) and TRBJ1-3; D uncertain. The germline V gene has CDR1 LGHDT and CDR2 YNNKEL (reference sequence). V was pared by 0 bases and J by 0 bases, with 6 bases between. This CDR3 has 15 amino acids. As DNA, the CDR3 is TGTGCCAGCAGCCAAGATCGGAGCTCTGGAAACACCATATATTTT. It translates to CASSQDRSSGNTIYF.

This clone has only a few counts. The genes are TRBV19 and TRBJ1-5; tentative D call: TRBD1 (6 bases). Germline V lookup: CDR1 LNHDA, CDR2 SQIVND (reference sequence). The CDR3 length is 14 residues. The V end lost 3 bases, the J end lost 2 bases, and 8 bases lay between the germline ends. The CDR3 is CASSIEGGNQPQHF. CDR3 DNA sequence: TGTGCCAGTAGTATCGAGGGGGGCAATCAGCCCCAGCATTTT.

The rearrangement uses TRBV7-4 and TRBJ2-7, with 10 bases matching TRBD1. The germline CDR1 and CDR2 sequences are SGHVT and SQSDAQ. This CDR3 spans 20 amino acids. V lost 5 bases and J lost 3; bases outside the gene matches: 22. CDR3 nucleotide sequence: TGTGCCAGCAGCCGCTTGGGGGACAGGGGACCTTTGCGTATCTACTACGAGCAGTACTTC. This codes for CASSRLGDRGPLRIYYEQYF.

This chain joins TRBV4-3 and TRBJ1-1, with no clear D. The CDR3 sequence is 15 residues long. Trimming cost V 0 bases and J 5 bases, with 13 bases left between them. CDR1 and CDR2 (germline): LGHNA, YSLEER. The CDR3 region has the DNA TGCGCCAGCAGCCAAGATCTAGGGTCGGGAACTGAAGCTTTCTTT. Translating it yields CASSQDLGSGTEAFF.

The J gene is TRBJ2-1, the V gene TRBV9; 12 bases map to TRBD2. The germline V gene encodes CDR1 SGDLS and CDR2 YYNGEE. J was trimmed by 1 base and V by 3 bases; bases with no gene match: 11. The CDR3 sequence is 19 residues long. Here the CDR3 reads CASSAHLAGGPLSYNEQFF. The CDR3 DNA is TGTGCCAGCAGCGCTCACCTAGCGGGAGGGCCCCTGTCCTACAATGAGCAGTTCTTC. Full variable domain (rest looked up from reference TRBV9 and TRBJ2-1): DSGVTQTPKHLITATGQRVTLRCSPRSGDLSVYWYQQSLDQGLQFLIQYYNGEERAKGNILERFSAQQFPDLHSELNLSSLELGDSALYFCASSAHLAGGPLSYNEQFFGPGTRLTVL.

The chain has TRBV19 and TRBJ1-2; 9 nucleotides agree with TRBD1. Germline V CDR1 and CDR2: LNHDA, SQIVND (reference sequence). The CDR3 extends over 13 amino acids. Trimming at V came to 9 bases and at J to 6 bases, leaving 8 bases not matched to a gene. The CDR3 region is CASQQGAANGYTF. The CDR3 DNA follows: TGTGCCAGCCAACAGGGGGCTGCAAATGGCTACACCTTC.

The chain employs TRBV2 and TRBJ1-4, with 7 nucleotides matching TRBD1. With V trimmed by 5 bases and J by 4 bases, 7 bases remained unmatched. CDR3 size: 15 residues. Germline values: CDR1 SNHLY, CDR2 FYNNEI. CDR3 nucleotide sequence: TGTGCCAGCAGTCTCCGACAGGGAGGTAATGAAAAACTGTTTTTT. Amino acid sequence: CASSLRQGGNEKLFF.

The chain links TRBV4-3 to TRBJ1-3; D not certain. Germline-derived CDR1 and CDR2 are LGHNA and YSLEER. The CDR3 spans 18 residues. With 0 bases removed from V and 1 base from J, the gap between germline ends came to 16 bases. The chain's CDR3 is CASSQESAYARSGNTIYF. The CDR3, as DNA: TGCGCCAGCAGCCAAGAGAGCGCCTACGCAAGGTCTGGAAACACCATATATTTT.

This clone was detected ten times or more. The chain uses TRBV12-3 or TRBV12-4 and TRBJ1-1, with D possibly TRBD1 on 5 matching bases. CDR3 length equals 13 residues. Trimming shortened V by 3 bases and J by 4 bases, and 9 bases separated the two germline ends. The CDR3 nucleotides are TGTGCCAGCAGTTTTGGTAGGGGCACTGAAGCTTTCTTT. This sequence encodes CASSFGRGTEAFF.

This clone was recorded once. The V and J genes are TRBV5-5 and TRBJ1-6, with 9 nucleotides matching TRBD1. The CDR3 is 17 amino acids. After removal of 1 base from V and 2 bases from J, the junction contained 4 bases not matched to a gene. CDR1 is SGHKS, CDR2 YYEKEE, per germline (reference sequence). CDR3 nucleotides: TGTGCCAGCAGCTTGAGGGACAGGGTGGCCTATAATTCACCCCTCCACTTT. Its protein is CASSLRDRVAYNSPLHF.

The V and J genes are TRBV7-9 and TRBJ2-7, with D possibly being TRBD2 (5 bases). From germline, CDR1 is SEHNR and CDR2 FQNEAQ (reference sequence). The CDR3 has 12 residues. Trimming shortened V by 9 bases and J by 1 base, and 10 bases separated the two germline ends. The DNA of the CDR3 is TGTGCCAGTCGTCGGGATTCCTACGAGCAGTACTTC. Translation: CASRRDSYEQYF.

The V and J genes are TRBV6-2 or TRBV6-3 and TRBJ2-7; D might be TRBD2 (7 bases). V gave up 5 bases and J gave up 7 bases, with 18 bases separating them. CDR3 length equals 14 residues. Germline CDR1 is MNHEY and CDR2 is SVGEGT. CDR3 DNA sequence: TGTGCCAGCAGTCTCCTAGCGGAGCAGGGGGAGCAGTACTTC. It codes for CASSLLAEQGEQYF.

The chain employs TRBV3-1 (or the pseudogene TRBV3-2) and TRBJ2-3; D perhaps matches TRBD2 (7 bases). Germline CDR1 LGHDT, CDR2 YNNKEL (reference sequence). V lost 1 base and J 2 bases, leaving 13 bases between the germline ends. The CDR3 length is 16 residues. The CDR3 loop reads CASSQVLGGPTDTQYF. As DNA, the CDR3 is TGTGCCAGCAGCCAAGTCTTGGGGGGGCCCACAGATACGCAGTATTTT.

The rearrangement joins TRBV9 to TRBJ1-3; D not certain. Germline-derived CDR1 and CDR2 are SGDLS and YYNGEE. V was shortened by 1 base and J by 0 bases, with 11 bases between the two germline ends. CDR3 length: 16 amino acids. The CDR3 nucleotides are TGTGCCAGCAGCGTATTCTCGGTAATCTCTGGAAACACCATATATTTT. Its protein product is CASSVFSVISGNTIYF.

V and J are TRBV5-1 and TRBJ2-6; D unclear. With 6 bases removed from V and 1 base from J, the gap between germline ends came to 11 bases. CDR3 size: 15 residues. Germline CDR1 is SGHRS and CDR2 is YFSETQ. The DNA of the CDR3 is TGCGCCAGCACTCCCACCGGGTCTGGGGCCAACGTCCTGACTTTC. Its protein product is CASTPTGSGANVLTF.

The chain joins TRBV5-4 to TRBJ1-4; D unclear. Trimming shortened V by 5 bases and J by 0 bases, and 5 bases separated the two germline ends. Germline CDR1 SGHNT, CDR2 YYREEE (reference sequence). The CDR3 has 13 amino acids. The CDR3 loop reads CASRSTTNEKLFF. The CDR3, as DNA: TGTGCCAGCAGGAGTACAACTAATGAAAAACTGTTTTTT.

This chain uses TRBV7-3 with TRBJ2-5, with 11 positions matching TRBD2. From germline, CDR1 is SGHTA and CDR2 FQGTGA. Trimming cost V 1 base and J 5 bases; bases outside gene matches: 3. The CDR3 runs to 15 residues. The CDR3 reads CASSLISGGVETQYF. The CDR3 DNA reads as TGTGCCAGCAGCTTAATTAGCGGGGGGGTTGAGACCCAGTACTTC.

The genes are TRBV28 and TRBJ1-5; 9 positions agree with TRBD1. J gave up 8 bases and V 3 bases, and 5 bases lay outside the gene matches. This CDR3 spans 14 amino acids. Germline CDR1 is MDHEN and CDR2 is SYDVKM. The CDR3 nucleotides are TGTGCCAGCAGTTTGGGACAGGGAACGGAGCCCCAGCATTTT. This encodes CASSLGQGTEPQHF.

CDR3: CASSLQGVAGEQYF. CDR3 DNA sequence: TGTGCCAGCAGTTTGCAGGGAGTAGCGGGGGAGCAGTACTTC. This chain connects TRBV28 to TRBJ2-7, with 8 bases that match TRBD2. There are 14 residues in the CDR3. The J segment lost 7 bases and the V segment lost 3 bases, leaving 8 bases of the junction unmatched. From germline, CDR1 is MDHEN and CDR2 SYDVKM.

The chain combines TRBV11-2 with TRBJ2-2; possible D gene TRBD2, 6 bases. Trimming left V 1 base short and J 5 bases short, with 8 bases between. This CDR3 comprises 14 residues. The germline V gene has CDR1 SGHAT and CDR2 FQNNGV. The CDR3 region is CASSLGGVTGELFF. The CDR3 nucleotides read TGTGCCAGCAGCTTAGGGGGGGTTACCGGGGAGCTGTTTTTT.

This rearrangement joins TRBV5-4 to TRBJ2-7; TRBD2 matches 12 bases. Germline loops: CDR1 SGHNT, CDR2 YYREEE (reference sequence). With V trimmed by 1 base and J by 4 bases, 3 bases remained unmatched. The CDR3 is 15 amino acids. This CDR3 reads CASSLLAGGPYEQYF. In nucleotides, the CDR3 is TGTGCCAGCAGCTTGCTAGCGGGGGGGCCGTACGAGCAGTACTTC.

The CDR3 bases are TGTGCCAGCAGCTTACGATCCTGGACTAGCGGGGGGGACACAGATACGCAGTATTTT. Protein product: CASSLRSWTSGGDTDTQYF. The chain recombines TRBV7-2 with TRBJ2-3; 15 bases map to TRBD2. The germline V gene encodes CDR1 SGHTA and CDR2 FQGNSA. The junction had 8 bases not matched to a gene; V was cut back by 2 bases and J by 2 bases. The CDR3 is 19 amino acids. The full variable domain, its missing parts supplied by reference TRBV7-2 and TRBJ2-3, is GAGVSQSPSNKVTEKGKDVELRCDPISGHTALYWYRQSLGQGLEFLIYFQGNSAPDKSGLPSDRFSAERTGGSVSTLTIQRTQQEDSAVYLCASSLRSWTSGGDTDTQYFGPGTRLTVL.

V and J are TRBV6-2 or TRBV6-3 and TRBJ1-1; D is perhaps TRBD1 (5 bases). The germline gives CDR1 MNHEY, CDR2 SVGEGT. V was cut by 4 bases and J by 8 bases, with 8 bases left in between. This CDR3 contains 11 residues. The CDR3 DNA reads TGTGCCAGCAGTTCATGGGGCGAAGCTTTCTTT. This sequence encodes CASSSWGEAFF.